This T cell receptor beta chain was documented in a study of T cell repertoires in cytomegalovirus infection. As for the study in general: Evidence of both CMV infection and a matching HLA type came from public TCR beta signatures.

Using its own MiXCR run on the reads, TCRdb lists one record per CDR3 protein. The table includes 650,000 to 900,000 distinct CDR3 sequences, roughly 29% detected once. With regard to this clonotype: Its antigen is not known.

In germline, CDR1 is SEHNR, CDR2 FQNEAQ (reference sequence). This CDR3 spans 15 amino acids. V lost 1 base, J lost 0 bases, and 9 bases lay in between. The sequences come from cultured CD8+ T cells from PBMCs, collected from culture after CMV antigen stimulation. This chain joins TRBV7-9 and TRBJ1-1; D is unclear. This sequence was found in a human donor in good health (CMV status not recorded). Some clones in this sample may be carry-over from other donors' samples. CDR3 loop: CASSLVGSMNTEAFF. The DNA of the CDR3 is TGTGCCAGCAGCTTAGTAGGATCAATGAACACTGAAGCTTTCTTT.